This TCR beta chain was observed in a study of blood T cell repertoires in COVID-19. In germline, CDR1 is SEHNR, CDR2 FQNEAQ (reference sequence). The CDR3 sequence is 16 residues long. V gave up 1 base and J gave up 1 base, with 13 bases separating them. The table came from immunoSEQ multiplex PCR; TCRdb's copy has only in-frame clones and leaves some out. Of 200,000 to 300,000 clones in the sample, around 86% are singletons; the top ten hold around 5%. Seattle patients were enrolled while actively infected and followed longitudinally. Sequencing was carried out using peripheral blood. The receptor was derived from a woman aged 60-75 years with COVID-19, enrolled during active disease. The chain carries TRBV7-9 and TRBJ1-1, with TRBD1 as a possible D gene (5 bases). The chain's CDR3 is CASSLVFGAGNTEAFF. For the CDR3, the DNA is TGTGCCAGCAGCTTAGTCTTTGGGGCAGGGAACACTGAAGCTTTCTTT. Full variable domain (remainder filled in from reference TRBV7-9 and TRBJ1-1): DTGVSQNPRHKITKRGQNVTFRCDPISEHNRLYWYRQTLGQGPEFLTYFQNEAQLEKSRLLSDRFSAERPKGSFSTLEIQRTEQGDSAMYLCASSLVFGAGNTEAFFGQGTRLTVV.